This TCR beta chain was identified in a study of cytomegalovirus exposure and HLA in healthy donors (dated by TCRdb to between 2016 and 2019). With regard to the full study: According to a later analysis, one platform produced both the roughly 130 validation repertoires and the 666 repertoires of the first cohort. The study aimed to test whether signatures of past pathogen exposure could be identified by cataloging public T cell receptors. Besides the first cohort of 666 subjects, a separate validation cohort made up of roughly 120 different subjects was used. To predict cytomegalovirus infection status, the study brought together high-throughput TCR immunosequencing, statistical association of individual TCRs with disease status, and machine learning.

Looking up the germline V gene yields CDR1 MDHEN and CDR2 SYDVKM. Counted from cysteine to phenylalanine, this CDR3 has 15 amino acids. Kept here is only the CDR3 DNA, which spans 45 bases and is read in frame from base 1. V is reduced by 4 bases and J by 0 bases, leaving a spacing of 10 bases between them. Remarks on this clone: It has no known antigen specificity. Base qualities are not provided; no much larger clone lies one nucleotide away.

The donors belonged to the validation cohort of over a hundred subjects, which was separate from the approximately 700-subject first cohort. Library preparation used the immunoSEQ multiplex PCR assay. Under the source paper's analysis protocol: A statistical classification framework was built to diagnose cytomegalovirus status from the catalog of TCR beta chain sequences. In TCRdb, the immuneACCESS table is reduced to in-frame sequences with V and J assigned. These tables do not hold every clone; where another copy was compared, an unresolved V gene accounts for under half, and the others remain unexplained. The D gene and trimming were derived from the DNA, and the V and J assignments and clone size from that table. Present in this sample are 71,000 or so clones, about 95% of which were seen just once. Approximately 0.99% of the sample belongs to the ten largest clones. What the work shows at the level of the full study, not this receptor alone: A later analysis had no HLA typing for the validation cohort, so co-occurrence there was scored across all 110 or so repertoires. Three of the identified cytomegalovirus-associated TCR beta chains were confirmed in vitro to be specific for cytomegalovirus antigens. Cytomegalovirus status was reported to be diagnosed by the classifier with high specificity and sensitivity in both the original and validation cohorts. Subsequent analysis determined that TCRs grouped into clusters in the first cohort also showed a tendency toward co-occurrence across the approximately 110 validation repertoires, and about 94% of cluster scores exceeded 0. A total of fewer than 200 TCR beta chains were listed by the study as associated with cytomegalovirus. Across donors, most TCR sequences were observed very rarely, whereas some public TCRs were present in many individuals. The authors suggested that the approach could potentially be generalized to other disease states and immunological phenotypes.

Recombination linked TRBV28 to TRBJ1-5; no D segment can be confidently identified. The receptor was isolated from a woman between 18 and 30 years old in good health and CMV-seronegative. What was sequenced was PBMCs. The CDR3 in this case is CASSYRGNSNQPQHF. The bases read TGTGCCAGCAGTTATCGGGGAAATAGCAATCAGCCCCAGCATTTT. Beyond the CDR3, the reference TRBV28 and TRBJ1-5 genes provide the residues; the full variable domain reads: DVKVTQSSRYLVKRTGEKVFLECVQDMDHENMFWYRQDPGLGLRLIYFSYDVKMKEKGDIPEGYSVSREKKERFSLILESASTNQTSMYLCASSYRGNSNQPQHFGDGTRLSIL.